The 15 T cell receptor beta chains below all came from one sample that was sequenced in a study of blood T cells in healthy people across ages. A second PCR of about 7 to 12 cycles used a sample-barcoded 5' primer and a J-beta primer mix. TCRdb itself ran the 5' RACE reads through MiXCR, one entry per CDR3 protein. This table holds approximately 730,000 distinct CDR3 sequences, approximately 55% found once. The material sequenced was blood. The receptors derive from a man of 80 years or more in good health.

This clonotype appeared a few times. V gene TRBV3-1 combines with J gene TRBJ2-3; TRBD2 agrees at 12 bases. V lost 3 bases, J lost 2 bases, and 3 bases stayed unmatched. The CDR3 is 16 amino acids. CDR1 and CDR2 (germline): LGHDT, YNNKEL (reference sequence). This CDR3 is CASSHGLAGITDTQYF. For the CDR3, the DNA is TGTGCCAGCAGCCATGGACTAGCGGGAATCACAGATACGCAGTATTTT.

The rearrangement uses TRBV15 and TRBJ1-1; 7 bases match TRBD1. This CDR3 spans 15 amino acids. Unmatched junction bases numbered 6, after V lost 4 bases and J lost 1 base. Germline V gene sequence: CDR1 LNHNV, CDR2 YYDKDF (reference sequence). The CDR3 sequence is CATSTETGRNTEAFF. The CDR3 DNA follows: TGTGCCACCAGCACCGAGACAGGGAGGAACACTGAAGCTTTCTTT.

This clonotype has just a few counts. The gene calls are TRBV6-5 and TRBJ1-2; 12 bases align to TRBD1. J lost 4 bases, V lost 0 bases, and 3 bases had no gene match. CDR1 MNHEY and CDR2 SVGAGI come from the germline V gene. The CDR3 consists of 16 residues. CDR3 in DNA: TGTGCCAGCAGTTACTCCGGGACAGGGGGCGGCTATGGCTACACCTTC. It translates to CASSYSGTGGGYGYTF.

The chain carries TRBV6-5 and TRBJ2-1, with 7 nucleotides matching TRBD1. The trim removed 0 bases at V and 4 bases at J, leaving 9 bases unmatched. This CDR3 is 17 amino acids long. The germline CDR1 and CDR2 sequences are MNHEY and SVGAGI. The CDR3 DNA reads as TGTGCCAGCAGTTACTCGACGGCAGGGGGATTTTACAATGAGCAGTTCTTC. Residues: CASSYSTAGGFYNEQFF.

About this clonotype itself: Sequence at one end of the junction differs from germline and may be a read error. The chain recombines TRBV10-3 with TRBJ2-4, with D perhaps matching TRBD1 (6 bases). The DNA end lines up better with TRBJ2-7; the J call may be wrong. Germline V gene sequence: CDR1 ENHRY, CDR2 SYGVKD. CDR3 length equals 12 residues. CDR3 residues: CAVRGGSYEQYF. The DNA for the CDR3 is TGTGCCGTCAGGGGTGGCTCCTACGAGCAGTACTTC.

This clonotype was counted between two and nine times. This rearrangement joins TRBV24-1 to TRBJ1-2; D might be TRBD1 (5 bases). This CDR3 is 14 amino acids long. The germline V and J ends were trimmed by 1 base and 4 bases, with 9 bases remaining between them. Germline V gene sequence: CDR1 KGHDR, CDR2 SFDVKD. CDR3 sequence (DNA): TGTGCCACCAGTGATTTCAACAGGCTCTATGGCTACACCTTC. Protein sequence: CATSDFNRLYGYTF.

This clonotype appeared many times. The chain combines TRBV20-1 with TRBJ2-5, with 7 bases lining up with TRBD1. The CDR3 extends over 12 amino acids. The junction had 3 bases not matched to a gene; V was cut back by 8 bases and J by 0 bases. Germline CDR1 is DFQATT and CDR2 is SNEGSKA (reference sequence). DNA for the CDR3: TGCAGTTTTACAGGGGACCAAGAGACCCAGTACTTC. Translated, it gives CSFTGDQETQYF.

A single count supports this clonotype. The chain employs TRBV5-1 and TRBJ2-3; 7 nucleotides align to TRBD1. Germline CDR1 is SGHRS and CDR2 is YFSETQ. V was clipped by 0 bases and J by 14 bases; unmatched bases: 18. The CDR3 has 16 amino acids. The CDR3 sequence is CASSLAVTGHLVRAYF. CDR3 nucleotides: TGCGCCAGCAGCTTGGCTGTGACAGGGCACCTTGTTCGCGCGTATTTT.

The chain links TRBV9 to TRBJ2-7; D gene uncertain. Trimming pared 2 bases from V and 3 bases from J, leaving 9 bases between. CDR3 size: 13 residues. Germline values: CDR1 SGDLS, CDR2 YYNGEE. CDR3 in amino acids: CASSVRDDYEQYF. CDR3 bases: TGTGCCAGCAGCGTTCGAGACGACTACGAGCAGTACTTC.

The chain uses TRBV29-1 and TRBJ2-7; TRBD1 matches 12 bases. With V trimmed by 7 bases and J by 0 bases, 16 bases remained unmatched. This CDR3 region has 18 residues. CDR1 is SQVTM and CDR2 is ANQGSEA in the germline V gene. As DNA, the CDR3 is TGCAGCGCCCGACTCCGGGACAGGGGGCCCACCTCCTCCTACGAGCAGTACTTC. It specifies CSARLRDRGPTSSYEQYF.

In its sample, this clonotype was seen a few times. V gene TRBV3-1 combines with J gene TRBJ2-2; D ambiguous. The germline V gene encodes CDR1 LGHDT and CDR2 YNNKEL (reference sequence). V was clipped by 7 bases and J by 1 base, with 10 bases between them. The CDR3 spans 14 residues. DNA of the CDR3: TGTGCCAGCAACCCCTCAGGGAACACCGGGGAGCTGTTTTTT. The encoded protein is CASNPSGNTGELFF.

Concerning this clonotype itself: A read error may produce the germline difference seen at one junction end. V and J are TRBV5-1 and TRBJ2-3, with D perhaps TRBD1 (6 bases). Per the germline V gene, CDR1 is SGHRS and CDR2 is YFSETQ. This CDR3 is built from 14 residues. The CDR3 DNA is TGTGCTAGCAGCTTAGGGGGACCGACAGATACGCAGTATTTT. Amino acid sequence: CASSLGGPTDTQYF.

This clonotype has a handful of counts. The chain carries TRBV7-8 and TRBJ2-3, with D possibly TRBD2 on 7 matching bases. The CDR3 has 17 amino acids. V was pared by 4 bases and J by 2 bases, with 19 bases between. Germline CDR1 SGHVS, CDR2 FQNEAQ. The CDR3 spells CASSSRGGGRFTDTQYF. CDR3 in DNA: TGTGCCAGCAGCTCCCGAGGGGGGGGCCGATTCACAGATACGCAGTATTTT. The full variable domain, rest sourced from reference TRBV7-8 and TRBJ2-3, is GAGVSQSPRYKVAKRGQDVALRCDPISGHVSLFWYQQALGQGPEFLTYFQNEAQLDKSGLPSDRFFAERPEGSVSTLKIQRTQQEDSAVYLCASSSRGGGRFTDTQYFGPGTRLTVL.

The chain recombines TRBV2 with TRBJ1-5; D call uncertain. V lost 6 bases and J 5 bases, leaving 14 bases between the germline ends. Germline V gene lookup returns CDR1 SNHLY and CDR2 FYNNEI. The CDR3 spans 14 residues. This CDR3 reads CASSPTLPDQPQHF. The CDR3, as DNA: TGTGCCAGCAGCCCGACTCTTCCCGATCAGCCCCAGCATTTT. The entire variable domain, with the rest obtained from reference TRBV2 and TRBJ1-5, is as follows: EPEVTQTPSHQVTQMGQEVILRCVPISNHLYFYWYRQILGQKVEFLVSFYNNEISEKSEIFDDQFSVERPDGSNFTLKIRSTKLEDSAMYFCASSPTLPDQPQHFGDGTRLSIL.

This chain connects TRBV3-1 to TRBJ2-7; 8 bases fit TRBD1. There are 12 residues in the CDR3. J was trimmed by 9 bases and V by 3 bases; bases with no gene match: 4. Germline V gives CDR1 LGHDT, CDR2 YNNKEL (reference sequence). As DNA, the CDR3 is TGTGCCAGCAGCCACGGACAGGGCGGGCAGTACTTC. Its protein product is CASSHGQGGQYF.